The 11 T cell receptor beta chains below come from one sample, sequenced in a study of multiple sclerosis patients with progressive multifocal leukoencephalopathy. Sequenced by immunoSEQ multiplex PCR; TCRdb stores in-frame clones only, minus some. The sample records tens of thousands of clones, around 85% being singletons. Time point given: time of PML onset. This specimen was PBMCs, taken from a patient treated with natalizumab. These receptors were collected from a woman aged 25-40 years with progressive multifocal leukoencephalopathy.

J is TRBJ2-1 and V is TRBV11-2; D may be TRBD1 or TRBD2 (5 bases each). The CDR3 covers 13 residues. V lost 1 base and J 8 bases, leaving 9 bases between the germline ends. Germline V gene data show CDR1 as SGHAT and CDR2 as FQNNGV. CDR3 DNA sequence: TGTGCCAGCAGCTTAGCGGGGCGTGATGAGCAGTTCTTC. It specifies CASSLAGRDEQFF.

The CDR3: CASSVSDRGGQPQHF. The CDR3 bases are TGTGCCAGTAGTGTATCAGACAGGGGGGGTCAGCCCCAGCATTTT. V usage is TRBV19 and J usage is TRBJ1-5, with 9 bases lining up with TRBD1. The CDR3 runs to 15 residues. Germline values: CDR1 LNHDA, CDR2 SQIVND (reference sequence). With 5 bases clipped from V and 6 bases from J, the junction kept 8 bases outside the gene matches.

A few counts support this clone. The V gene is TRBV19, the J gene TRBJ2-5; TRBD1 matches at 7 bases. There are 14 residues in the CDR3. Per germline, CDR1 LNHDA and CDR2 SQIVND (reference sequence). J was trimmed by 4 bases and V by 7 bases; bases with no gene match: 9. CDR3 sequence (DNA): TGTGCCAGTACCCTCACGCCAGGGGGAGAGACCCAGTACTTC. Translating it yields CASTLTPGGETQYF.

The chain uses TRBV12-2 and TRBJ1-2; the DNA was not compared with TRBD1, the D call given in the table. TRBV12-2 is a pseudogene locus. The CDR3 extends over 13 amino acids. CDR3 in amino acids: CARRLVGRWGYTF. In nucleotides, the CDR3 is TGTGCAAGGCGCTTAGTGGGGCGTTGGGGCTACACCTTC.

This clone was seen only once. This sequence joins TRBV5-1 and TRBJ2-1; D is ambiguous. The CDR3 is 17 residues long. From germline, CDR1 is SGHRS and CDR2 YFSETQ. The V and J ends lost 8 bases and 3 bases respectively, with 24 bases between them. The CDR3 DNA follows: TGCGCCAGAGACTCGCCTAGTGCCCCGAAGCACTACAATGAGCAGTTCTTC. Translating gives CARDSPSAPKHYNEQFF.

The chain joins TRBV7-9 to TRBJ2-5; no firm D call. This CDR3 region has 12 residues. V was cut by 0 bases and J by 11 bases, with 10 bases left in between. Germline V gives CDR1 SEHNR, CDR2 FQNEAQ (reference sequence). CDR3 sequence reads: CASSLADLEQYF. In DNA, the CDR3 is TGTGCCAGCAGCTTAGCGGATTTGGAGCAGTACTTC. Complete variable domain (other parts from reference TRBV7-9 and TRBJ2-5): DTGVSQNPRHKITKRGQNVTFRCDPISEHNRLYWYRQTLGQGPEFLTYFQNEAQLEKSRLLSDRFSAERPKGSFSTLEIQRTEQGDSAMYLCASSLADLEQYFGPGTRLLVL.

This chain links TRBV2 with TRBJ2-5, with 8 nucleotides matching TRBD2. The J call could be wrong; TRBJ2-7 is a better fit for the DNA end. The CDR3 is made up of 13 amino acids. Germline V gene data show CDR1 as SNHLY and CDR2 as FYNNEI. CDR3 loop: CASMGGRIYEQYF. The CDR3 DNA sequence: TGTGCCAGCATGGGCGGGAGGATTTACGAGCAGTACTTC.

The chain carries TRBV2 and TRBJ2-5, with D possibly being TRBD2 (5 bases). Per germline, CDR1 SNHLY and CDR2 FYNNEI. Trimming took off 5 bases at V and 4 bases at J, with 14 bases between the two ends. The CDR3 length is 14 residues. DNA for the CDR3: TGTGCCAGCAGTACCCAGTGGGGAGTAGAGACCCAGTACTTC. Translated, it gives CASSTQWGVETQYF.

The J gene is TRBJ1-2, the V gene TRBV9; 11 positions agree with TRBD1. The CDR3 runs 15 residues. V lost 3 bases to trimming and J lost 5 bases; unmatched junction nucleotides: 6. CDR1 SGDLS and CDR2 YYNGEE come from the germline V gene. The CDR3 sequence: CASSEGDRGGYGYTF. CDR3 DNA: TGTGCCAGCAGCGAGGGGGACAGGGGGGGATATGGCTACACCTTC.

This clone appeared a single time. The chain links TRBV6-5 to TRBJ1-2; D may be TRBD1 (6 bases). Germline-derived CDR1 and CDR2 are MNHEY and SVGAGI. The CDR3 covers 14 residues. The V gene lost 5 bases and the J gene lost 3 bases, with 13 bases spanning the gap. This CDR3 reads CASSEDRTYYGYTF. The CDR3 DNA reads TGTGCCAGCAGTGAAGACAGGACCTACTATGGCTACACCTTC.

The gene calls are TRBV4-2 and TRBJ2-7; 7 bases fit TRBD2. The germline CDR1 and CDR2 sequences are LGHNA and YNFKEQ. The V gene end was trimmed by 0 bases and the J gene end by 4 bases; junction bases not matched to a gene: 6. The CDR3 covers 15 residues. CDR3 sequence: CASSQEAGKVYEQYF. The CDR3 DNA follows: TGTGCCAGCAGCCAAGAAGCGGGAAAGGTTTACGAGCAGTACTTC.